This T cell receptor beta chain was captured in a study of CD4 T cells in relation to SARS-CoV-2 and coronaviruses. Turning to the study itself: Controls used an HIV-1 Nef peptide pool or no peptide.

V dropped 4 bases and J dropped 7 bases, with 11 bases sitting between them. The length of the CDR3 is 12 residues. In germline, CDR1 is MGHDK, CDR2 SYGVNS. Here immunoSEQ multiplex PCR was the method, and the copy in TCRdb shows in-frame clones only, minus some. Counted here are just under 30,000 clones, about three quarters occurring once; the ten biggest clones make up roughly 15%. Unexposed donor CD4+ T cells date from about 2011-2018, before the COVID-19 pandemic. CD4+ T cells were isolated from the cells after about 11 days of culture. Remarks on this clone: Its antigen is undetermined.

The source of this sequence is a human donor in good health. This chain connects TRBV25-1 to TRBJ2-7; D gene ambiguous. Sequencing was carried out using CD4+ T cells from PBMCs, cultured in vitro. CDR3 region: CASSVLGQEQYF. CDR3 bases: TGTGCCAGCAGTGTCCTCGGCCAGGAGCAGTACTTC.